This T cell receptor beta chain was captured by sequencing in a study of PD-1 blockade in classical Hodgkin lymphoma. As for time point: cycle 4 day 1 (C4D1), after less than 7 weeks of nivolumab. In every patient, relapse followed autologous stem cell transplantation, while exposure to brentuximab vedotin differed. Profiling relied on immunoSEQ multiplex PCR, and the TCRdb table lists in-frame clones only, not all of them. The sample lists approximately 10,000 clones, about 86% occurring once. The CDR3 is made up of 17 amino acids. Germline-derived CDR1 and CDR2 are LNHNV and YYDKDF (reference sequence). The V and J ends lost 0 bases and 3 bases, in that order; junction bases with no gene match: 10.

The genes are TRBV15 and TRBJ2-5; 7 bases fit TRBD2. Sequenced material: peripheral blood mononuclear cells (PBMCs), taken before the fourth cycle of nivolumab. The sequence was collected from a human donor with classical Hodgkin lymphoma. In DNA form, the CDR3 reads TGTGCCACCAGCAGAGATCCTCGCGGGGGTCGTGAAGAGACCCAGTACTTC. It is translated as CATSRDPRGGREETQYF.